This record concerns one TCR beta chain sequence. This clonotype occurred a few times. This receptor's antigen is unknown. Base qualities are not provided; no much larger clone lies one nucleotide away. The TCR beta CDR3 regions were amplified from RNA transcripts. A first-round RT-PCR of the TCR CDR3 used the HTBI primer set with the Qiagen OneStep RT-PCR kit. A second multiplex PCR round built the libraries, followed by size selection and purification. Libraries were sequenced paired-end with 100 bp reads on an Illumina HiSeq2000. From the authors' description of their analysis: SOAPnuke was used to process the raw data, throwing out any read that contained adapters or uncalled bases, had a mean Phred below 15, or lacked an exact constant-primer or identifier match. High-quality paired reads were merged with COPE v1.2.5, and unique nucleotide sequences were defined as clonotypes. Clonotypes were aligned to IMGT TRBV, TRBD and TRBJ reference segments using MiTCR v1.1. Only V-J combinations with frequency above 0.0001, covering about 99% of repertoires, were analysed. A TCS score was defined as the ratio between F50 (clonal expansion) and ExV (chaos), using BLOSUM62-based TCRdist between CDR3 peptides within each V-J. Welch's t-statistics and random forest reduced roughly 530 V-J features to roughly 13, which were used in a naive Bayes classifier (R e1071). TCRdb trimmed the raw reads at Q25, called clones with MiXCR and kept productive beta chains. Rows are unified per CDR3 protein, each entry keeping the most common DNA and genes. Clone size and V and J calls follow TCRdb, not the original study. A total of over 350,000 distinct CDR3 sequences appear in this sample, approximately 14% of them only once. Over 10% of the sample is in the top ten clones.

This entry is derived from a study of T cells in Graves' hyperthyroidism and ophthalmopathy (dated by TCRdb to about 2019). Context from the whole study: Peripheral blood samples were taken at initial diagnosis, before any treatment was given. For training and testing, the roughly 100 patients in the discovery cohort were randomly divided in a 7:3 ratio. Once sampling was done, hyperthyroidism patients were given methimazole at a starting dose of 30 mg daily, whereas ophthalmopathy patients were given high-dose intravenous methylprednisolone. TCR V-J signatures able to tell the groups apart were searched for in a discovery cohort of 100 or so patients, of whom around 42 had Graves' ophthalmopathy and roughly 57 had stable Graves' hyperthyroidism. In addition, the study compared T-cell repertoires in thyroid tissue and in blood from several Graves' hyperthyroidism patients. The paper reports TCR Vbeta CDR3 sequencing of some 140 peripheral blood samples: under 45 ophthalmopathy, around 80 hyperthyroidism and approximately 17 progressor patients. An independent validation cohort of 18 to 20 hyperthyroidism patients and some 15 patients who later progressed to ophthalmopathy tested prospective prediction of ophthalmopathy.

For CDR1 and CDR2, the germline V gene (reference sequence) lists DFQATT and SNEGSKA. Relative to germline, V is 7 bases shorter and J is 0 bases shorter, with 17 bases between their ends. Counted from cysteine to phenylalanine, this CDR3 has 15 amino acids. The sequence is cut down to CDR3 DNA, 45 bases in frame from base 1. Ophthalmopathy patients had moderately to severely active disease, with a Clinical Activity Score of 3 or more, a NOSPECS grade of 4 or more, and a disease duration of less than 3 months. The study excluded patients with uncontrolled infections, other autoimmune diseases, pregnancy or lactation. Diagnoses were established on the basis of clinical symptoms, serum thyroxine and TRAb, thyroid ultrasound, and orbital computed tomography. PBMCs were separated from roughly 10 ml of fresh peripheral blood using Ficoll-Paque density gradient centrifugation. Total RNA was extracted with Trizol reagent, and quality was checked on an Agilent 2100 Bioanalyzer.

Paper-wide results and their limitations: A model built on a 13 V-J signature distinguished ophthalmopathy from stable hyperthyroidism, reaching around 87% sensitivity and about 81% specificity in cross-validation and 80%/75% in testing. Sample size was not statistically predetermined, and investigators were not blinded to group allocation. Most expanded thyroid clonotypes (frequency above 0.001) were also detected in blood, a finding suggesting that blood repertoires may reflect thyroid immune responses. In validation, the model predicted progression to ophthalmopathy with around 71% sensitivity and approximately 72% specificity, a median of about 6 months before onset.

This receptor was obtained from a man younger than 35 with Graves' ophthalmopathy. This sequence uses TRBV20-1 and TRBJ2-3, with the D gene uncertain. The sequenced sample consisted of blood. The CDR3 protein: CSGVRRSASTDTQYF. The DNA sequence is as follows: TGCAGTGGGGTAAGACGCTCCGCTAGCACAGATACGCAGTATTTT.